The T cell receptor beta chain under discussion was sequenced for a study of blood T cells in healthy people across ages. The donors, aged roughly 6 to 90, were healthy Caucasians from Russia. The authors drew about 10 milliliters of peripheral blood from each donor. This CDR3 is 14 amino acids long. Trimming removed 2 bases from V and 3 bases from J, with 12 bases in between. Germline loops: CDR1 DFQATT, CDR2 SNEGSKA (reference sequence). Primers used in a second PCR of about 6 to 11 cycles were a sample-barcoded 5' primer and a J-beta primer mix. TCRdb passed the 5' RACE reads through MiXCR, listing each CDR3 protein once. Of under 1,000,000 distinct CDR3 sequences listed, roughly 46% were seen once; the top ten hold 15% to 20%.

This TCR derives from an elderly man in good health. The sample was blood. V gene TRBV20-1 combines with J gene TRBJ2-3; D is perhaps TRBD1 or TRBD2 (5 bases each). The CDR3 nucleotides read TGCAGTGCTAGAAGGGGTTGGGGGACAGATACGCAGTATTTT. It is translated as CSARRGWGTDTQYF.